This T cell receptor beta chain was sequenced for a study of T cells in Graves' hyperthyroidism and ophthalmopathy. Clinicians diagnosed patients from clinical symptoms, serum thyroxine and TRAb, thyroid ultrasound and orbital computed tomography. Researchers amplified the TCR beta CDR3 regions from RNA transcripts. During a first-round RT-PCR of the TCR CDR3, the HTBI primer set was used. Each CDR3 protein is one row after TCRdb ran MiXCR on the multiplex PCR reads. The table has hundreds of thousands of distinct CDR3 sequences, around 22% seen once; the top ten hold around 10%. This clonotype was observed at least ten times. V was pared by 4 bases and J by 5 bases, with 4 bases of the junction left unmatched. Per germline, CDR1 SGHNT and CDR2 YYREEE (reference sequence). The CDR3 is made up of 14 amino acids.

This chain links TRBV5-4 with TRBJ1-1; 11 bases line up with TRBD1. This sequence was found in a woman in her twenties or thirties with Graves' ophthalmopathy. The sample was blood. CDR3 nucleotides: TGTGCCAGCAGCGGGGGACAGGGGGTAACTGAAGCTTTCTTT. Translating gives CASSGGQGVTEAFF.